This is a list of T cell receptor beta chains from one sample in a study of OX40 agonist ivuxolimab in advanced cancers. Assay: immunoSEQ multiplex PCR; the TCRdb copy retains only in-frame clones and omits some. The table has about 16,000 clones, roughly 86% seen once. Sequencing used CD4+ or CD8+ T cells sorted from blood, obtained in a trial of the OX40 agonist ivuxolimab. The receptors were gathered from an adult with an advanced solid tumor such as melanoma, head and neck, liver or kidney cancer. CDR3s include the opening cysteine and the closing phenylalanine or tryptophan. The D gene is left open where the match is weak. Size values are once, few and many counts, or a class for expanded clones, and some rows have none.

CDR3 DNA: TGTGCCAGCAGCCAAGCCCCGGGCCGGGACAACCTTGAAGCTTTCTTT
CDR3 protein: CASSQAPGRDNLEAFF
J gene: TRBJ1-1
clone size: once
D gene: -
V gene: TRBV14

CDR3 DNA: TGTGCCAGCAGCCCGGAGGGGGAGGCGCGTGAGCAGTTCTTC
CDR3 protein: CASSPEGEAREQFF
J gene: TRBJ2-1
clone size: -
D gene: -
V gene: TRBV9

CDR3 DNA: TGTGCCAGCAGCCTCGGACAGGGGCACTATGGCTACACCTTC
CDR3 protein: CASSLGQGHYGYTF
J gene: TRBJ1-2
clone size: -
D gene: TRBD1
V gene: TRBV7-9

CDR3 DNA: TGTGCCAGCAGCCAAGATCCCCTAGCGGGAGTGCGATACGAGCAGTACTTC
CDR3 protein: CASSQDPLAGVRYEQYF
J gene: TRBJ2-7
clone size: -
D gene: TRBD2
V gene: TRBV14

CDR3 DNA: TGTGCCAGCAGTGAATTGGGAGGGGGCGCCGGCTATGGCTACACCTTC
CDR3 protein: CASSELGGGAGYGYTF
J gene: TRBJ1-2
clone size: -
D gene: TRBD1
V gene: TRBV6-1

CDR3 DNA: TGTGCCAGCAGCGTAGCTTTGGGGGGCGATAAATTACCAGATACGCAGTATTTT
CDR3 protein: CASSVALGGDKLPDTQYF
J gene: TRBJ2-3
clone size: -
D gene: -
V gene: TRBV9

CDR3 DNA: TGTGCCAGCAGCCCAGGCCCTAGCGGGAGGGTCGAGCAGTACTTC
CDR3 protein: CASSPGPSGRVEQYF
J gene: TRBJ2-7
clone size: -
D gene: TRBD2
V gene: TRBV7-6

CDR3 DNA: TGCAGCGTTGCGGCAAGGGGCACCGGGGAGCTGTTTTTT
CDR3 protein: CSVAARGTGELFF
J gene: TRBJ2-2
clone size: -
D gene: -
V gene: TRBV29-1

CDR3 DNA: TGTGCCAGCAGCGAGGCTGGAAGCCCATACAATGAGCAGTTCTTC
CDR3 protein: CASSEAGSPYNEQFF
J gene: TRBJ2-1
clone size: -
D gene: -
V gene: TRBV6-4

CDR3 DNA: TGTGCCAGCAGTCCGTTTGTAGCGGGAGGCGAAGTAACTCAGCAGTTCTTC
CDR3 protein: CASSPFVAGGEVTQQFF
J gene: TRBJ2-1
clone size: -
D gene: TRBD2
V gene: TRBV27

CDR3 DNA: TGTGCCAGTAGTATCGGACAATTCAATGAGCAGTTCTTC
CDR3 protein: CASSIGQFNEQFF
J gene: TRBJ2-1
clone size: -
D gene: -
V gene: TRBV19

CDR3 DNA: TGTGCCAGCAGTTTACTCCTAGCGGGAGGGTACGGCAATGAGCAGTTCTTC
CDR3 protein: CASSLLLAGGYGNEQFF
J gene: TRBJ2-1
clone size: -
D gene: TRBD2
V gene: TRBV27

CDR3 DNA: TGTGCCAGCAGCGTAGGGGGAGGGATCGCCTACAATGAGCAGTTCTTC
CDR3 protein: CASSVGGGIAYNEQFF
J gene: TRBJ2-1
clone size: -
D gene: TRBD2
V gene: TRBV9

CDR3 DNA: TGTGCCAGCAGCCCTGGGACCCAGTACTTC
CDR3 protein: CASSPGTQYF
J gene: TRBJ2-5
clone size: -
D gene: -
V gene: TRBV7-9

CDR3 DNA: TGTGCCAGCAGTTACCTACAGGACAGGGGCTACACTGAAGCTTTCTTT
CDR3 protein: CASSYLQDRGYTEAFF
J gene: TRBJ1-1
clone size: -
D gene: TRBD1
V gene: TRBV6-6

CDR3 DNA: TGTGCCAGTAGTATAGGAGGCGCGGTCGGCGAGCAGTACTTC
CDR3 protein: CASSIGGAVGEQYF
J gene: TRBJ2-7
clone size: -
D gene: -
V gene: TRBV19

CDR3 DNA: TGTGCCAGCAGCCGACCGGGACAGGGTCTACACGAGCAGTACTTC
CDR3 protein: CASSRPGQGLHEQYF
J gene: TRBJ2-7
clone size: -
D gene: TRBD1
V gene: TRBV5-5

CDR3 DNA: TGCAGCGTTGGGGGGGTAGGTTCTTCCTATGGCTACACCTTC
CDR3 protein: CSVGGVGSSYGYTF
J gene: TRBJ1-2
clone size: -
D gene: -
V gene: TRBV29-1

CDR3 DNA: TGTGCCAGCAGTTTGGAGACAGGGGGGGGTAATGAAAAACTGTTTTTT
CDR3 protein: CASSLETGGGNEKLFF
J gene: TRBJ1-4
clone size: -
D gene: TRBD1
V gene: TRBV28

CDR3 DNA: TGTGCCAGCAGTTTTTCGGGGCTCCAAGAGACCCAGTACTTC
CDR3 protein: CASSFSGLQETQYF
J gene: TRBJ2-5
clone size: -
D gene: -
V gene: TRBV27

CDR3 DNA: TGTGCCATCAGTCAACTAGCGACCTCCTACGAGCAGTACTTC
CDR3 protein: CAISQLATSYEQYF
J gene: TRBJ2-7
clone size: -
D gene: TRBD2
V gene: TRBV10-3

CDR3 DNA: TGTGCCAGCAGCCCCGCGACAGGACCACACACCGGGGAGCTGTTTTTT
CDR3 protein: CASSPATGPHTGELFF
J gene: TRBJ2-2
clone size: once
D gene: -
V gene: TRBV5-8

CDR3 DNA: TGTGCCAGCAGTCCCGGGACAGGCCCGTTGGCGGGAGTATACGAGCAGTACTTC
CDR3 protein: CASSPGTGPLAGVYEQYF
J gene: TRBJ2-7
clone size: -
D gene: -
V gene: TRBV27

CDR3 DNA: TGTGCCAGCAGCCAATTAGAGGGTGCTGAGCAGTTCTTC
CDR3 protein: CASSQLEGAEQFF
J gene: TRBJ2-1
clone size: few
D gene: -
V gene: TRBV7-2

CDR3 DNA: TGTGCCAGCAGCTCATATAGTAAGGGGGACAATGAGCAGTTCTTC
CDR3 protein: CASSSYSKGDNEQFF
J gene: TRBJ2-1
clone size: -
D gene: -
V gene: TRBV7-9

CDR3 DNA: TGTGCCAGCAGCCGACAGGAAGACCTCAATGAGCAGTTCTTC
CDR3 protein: CASSRQEDLNEQFF
J gene: TRBJ2-1
clone size: -
D gene: -
V gene: TRBV5-6

CDR3 DNA: TGTGCCAGCAGCTTAGTAGGGGACTCCTATAATTCACCCCTCCACTTT
CDR3 protein: CASSLVGDSYNSPLHF
J gene: TRBJ1-6
clone size: -
D gene: -
V gene: TRBV11-2

CDR3 DNA: TGTGCCAGCAGCTTAGGACTTTCGGCCTACGAGCAGTACTTC
CDR3 protein: CASSLGLSAYEQYF
J gene: TRBJ2-7
clone size: -
D gene: -
V gene: TRBV7-2

CDR3 DNA: TGTGCCAGCTCCGGGGACTTGAAAGCTTTCTTT
CDR3 protein: CASSGDLKAFF
J gene: TRBJ1-1
clone size: -
D gene: -
V gene: TRBV6-5